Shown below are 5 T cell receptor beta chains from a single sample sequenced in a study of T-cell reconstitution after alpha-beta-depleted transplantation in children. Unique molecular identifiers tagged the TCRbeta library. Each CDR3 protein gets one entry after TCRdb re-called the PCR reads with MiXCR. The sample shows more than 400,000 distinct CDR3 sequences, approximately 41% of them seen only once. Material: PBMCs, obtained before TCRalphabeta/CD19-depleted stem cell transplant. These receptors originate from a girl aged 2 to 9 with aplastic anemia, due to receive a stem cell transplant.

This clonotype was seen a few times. DNA for the CDR3: TGTGCCAGCAGTGTGTCTTACGGGACAGTGAACACCGGGGAGCTGTTTTTT. Translation: CASSVSYGTVNTGELFF. The gene calls are TRBV6-1 and TRBJ2-2; TRBD1 agrees at 7 bases. The CDR3 spans 17 residues. Germline V gene sequence: CDR1 MNHNS, CDR2 SASEGT. The trim removed 4 bases at V and 1 base at J, leaving 9 bases unmatched.

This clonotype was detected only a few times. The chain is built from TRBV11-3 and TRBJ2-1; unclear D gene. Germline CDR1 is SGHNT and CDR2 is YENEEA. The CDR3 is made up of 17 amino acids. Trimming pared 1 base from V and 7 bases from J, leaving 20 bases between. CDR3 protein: CASSLGFILAGDNEQFF. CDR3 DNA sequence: TGTGCCAGCAGCTTAGGATTCATATTAGCCGGAGATAATGAGCAGTTCTTC. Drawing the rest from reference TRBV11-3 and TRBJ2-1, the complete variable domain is EAGVVQSPRYKIIEKKQPVAFWCNPISGHNTLYWYLQNLGQGPELLIRYENEEAVDDSQLPKDRFSAERLKGVDSTLKIQPAELGDSAVYLCASSLGFILAGDNEQFFGPGTRLTVL.

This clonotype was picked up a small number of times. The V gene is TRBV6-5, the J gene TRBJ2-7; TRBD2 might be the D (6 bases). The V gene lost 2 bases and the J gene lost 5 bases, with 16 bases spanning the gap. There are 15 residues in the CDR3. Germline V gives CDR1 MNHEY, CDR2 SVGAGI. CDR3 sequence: CASSYAGSGWDEQYF. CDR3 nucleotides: TGTGCCAGCAGTTACGCCGGGAGTGGTTGGGACGAGCAGTACTTC.

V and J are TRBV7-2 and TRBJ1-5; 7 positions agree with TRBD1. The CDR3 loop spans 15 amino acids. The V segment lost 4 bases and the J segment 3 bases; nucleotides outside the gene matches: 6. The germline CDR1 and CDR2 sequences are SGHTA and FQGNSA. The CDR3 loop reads CASSSTGWNNQPQHF. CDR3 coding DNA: TGTGCCAGCAGCTCGACAGGGTGGAACAATCAGCCCCAGCATTTT.

The DNA for the CDR3 is TGTGCCAGCAGTTTTGAGCCTTTAAACAGGGCCGGGGAGCTGTTTTTT. This translates into CASSFEPLNRAGELFF. The rearrangement uses TRBV5-4 and TRBJ2-2, with a tentative D call TRBD1 (6 bases). V was shortened by 5 bases and J by 6 bases, with 20 bases between the two germline ends. Germline values: CDR1 SGHNT, CDR2 YYREEE (reference sequence). The CDR3 spans 16 residues.